The T cell receptor (beta chain) under discussion was sequenced for a study of blood T cell dynamics during melanoma immunotherapy. Background on the study: Patients with metastatic melanoma got pembrolizumab or nivolumab-ipilimumab as first-line care.

DNA loading was fixed at 350 to 450 ng for all bulk PBMC samples. This table comes from immunoSEQ multiplex PCR, and its TCRdb copy is limited to in-frame clones, with some not included. The sample yields about 14,000 clones, approximately 90% seen once. Time point denoted: pre-treatment baseline. At 12 weeks after first infusion, RECIST 1.1 defined response for most patients. Trimming pared 1 base from V and 8 bases from J, leaving 10 bases between. Germline values: CDR1 SGHRS, CDR2 YFSETQ. The CDR3 extends over 14 amino acids. V gene TRBV5-1 combines with J gene TRBJ1-6, with D perhaps matching TRBD1 (5 bases). The sequence came from a human donor with melanoma. The specimen comprised blood, sampled from a patient treated with checkpoint blockade. The chain's CDR3 is CASSLSGRDSPLHF. CDR3 nucleotide sequence: TGCGCCAGCAGCTTGTCAGGGAGGGATTCACCCCTCCACTTT.